This T cell receptor beta chain is from a study of early T cells in non-severe SARS-CoV-2 infection. Turning to the study itself: Sequenced material consisted of bulk RNA (from unsorted whole blood), and chains were unpaired.

This clonotype was detected many times. In germline, CDR1 is SEHNR, CDR2 FQNEAQ (reference sequence). CDR3 size: 15 residues. V gave up 5 bases and J gave up 7 bases, with 17 bases separating them. Separate cDNA molecules each had unique molecular identifiers attached to them. TCRdb itself ran the 5' RACE reads through MiXCR, one entry per CDR3 protein. The profile covers about 64,000 distinct CDR3 sequences, with over 4% appearing a single time and 4.9% taken by the ten largest. Sequences were obtained from whole blood. The TCR was taken from an adult who was a healthcare worker with PCR-confirmed SARS-CoV-2 infection or an uninfected control (not recorded which). This rearrangement joins TRBV7-9 to TRBJ1-4, with D unclear. The CDR3 here is CASSPHGGEGEKLFF. DNA of the CDR3: TGTGCCAGCAGCCCCCATGGAGGAGAGGGTGAAAAACTGTTTTTT.